This TCR beta chain was sequenced for a study of tumor-infiltrating lymphocytes in primary liver carcinoma. At the level of the study: Enrolled patients were male and female, aged 30 to 69 years. The tumors, T1-T3 N0M0 lesions, were roughly 4.2 to 11 cm across. Findings and limits, study-wide: Tumor-adjacent and tumor-blood pairs overlapped less than tumor region pairs did.

This clonotype was picked up a small number of times. Its cognate antigen is unknown. A much bigger clone sits one base away, suggesting this may be a read error. Unsorted bulk tissue of roughly 18-32 mg yielded co-extracted RNA and DNA. Without exception, tumor samples held over 75% viable tumor cells. From around 0.5 ug total RNA, TCR beta cDNA was generated with a primer in the constant region. Modified slightly, ARM-PCR produced TCR beta libraries over three nested multiplex PCR rounds. In the first two PCR rounds, TRBV1-TRBV30 forward primers were paired with a C-beta reverse primer, and each round lasted roughly 9 cycles. TCRdb ran MiXCR on the multiplex PCR reads and lists one entry per CDR3 protein. The sample has 100,000 to 120,000 distinct CDR3 sequences; roughly 85% are singletons. Germline V gives CDR1 SEHNR, CDR2 FQNEAQ (reference sequence). The CDR3 length is 13 residues.

This receptor was identified in a man aged 40-50 years with primary liver carcinoma and hepatitis B virus infection. Sequenced sample: liver tumor tissue from sampling region 3. Indicated subset: tumor region T3, left-lateral pole. The chain joins TRBV7-9 to TRBJ2-1, with D uncertain. The CDR3 DNA is TGTGTCAGCAGCTTAGGCTCCTACAATGAGCAGTTCTTC. Protein: CVSSLGSYNEQFF.